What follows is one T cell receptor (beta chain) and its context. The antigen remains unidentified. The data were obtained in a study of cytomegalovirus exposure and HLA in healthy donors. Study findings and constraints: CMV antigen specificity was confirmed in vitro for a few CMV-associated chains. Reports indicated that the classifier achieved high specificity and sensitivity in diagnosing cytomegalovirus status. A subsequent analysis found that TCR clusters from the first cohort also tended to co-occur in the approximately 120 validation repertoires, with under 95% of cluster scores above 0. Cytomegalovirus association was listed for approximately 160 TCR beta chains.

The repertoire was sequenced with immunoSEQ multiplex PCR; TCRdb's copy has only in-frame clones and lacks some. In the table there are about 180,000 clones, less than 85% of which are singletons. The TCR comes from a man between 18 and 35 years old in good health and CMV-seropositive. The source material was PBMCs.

CDR3 bases: TGTGCCAGCAGCCCCGAAGACAGTTATAATTCACCCCTCCACTTT. Residues: CASSPEDSYNSPLHF. The chain is built from TRBV11-1 and TRBJ1-6, with D maybe TRBD1 (5 bases). CDR3 length: 15 residues. Germline V CDR1 and CDR2: SGHAT, FQDESV (reference sequence). Trimming removed 5 bases from V and 4 bases from J, with 12 bases in between.